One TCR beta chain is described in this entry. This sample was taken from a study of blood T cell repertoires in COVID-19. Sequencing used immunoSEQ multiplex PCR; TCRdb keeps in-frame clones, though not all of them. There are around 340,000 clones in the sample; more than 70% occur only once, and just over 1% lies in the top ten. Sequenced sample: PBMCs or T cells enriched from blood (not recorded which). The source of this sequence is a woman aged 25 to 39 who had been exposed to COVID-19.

In DNA form, the CDR3 reads TGTGCCAGCAGCTTAGACACCCATCAGCCCCAGCATTTT. Amino acid sequence: CASSLDTHQPQHF. V is TRBV7-9 and J is TRBJ1-5, with D uncertain. V was shortened by 1 base and J by 5 bases, with 6 bases between the two germline ends. CDR3 length: 13 amino acids. The germline gives CDR1 SEHNR, CDR2 FQNEAQ (reference sequence).